The clone carrying this TCR beta chain was seen many times. CDR3-region Arm-PCR and iRepertoire HTBI primers produced the TCR beta libraries. TCRdb itself ran the multiplex PCR reads through MiXCR, one entry per CDR3 protein. Of around 420,000 distinct CDR3 sequences listed, about 15% are singletons. This entry belongs to a study of regulatory T cells in long-lasting Graves disease. Time point: newly diagnosed GD, antithyroid drugs for less than 3 months. PBMC RNA served as the TCR library source. A further study also used this sample, focusing on T cells in Graves' hyperthyroidism and ophthalmopathy. That paper adds: It was considered stable Graves' hyperthyroidism when ophthalmopathy did not progress within 18 months. HTBI primers were employed in a first-round RT-PCR of the TCR CDR3. Most expanded thyroid clonotypes above 0.001 recurred in blood.

The clonotype was recovered from a woman in her forties with Graves disease. This specimen consisted of peripheral blood mononuclear cells (PBMCs), obtained at new diagnosis, from a patient treated with antithyroid drugs.

The chain's CDR3 is CSASPGTTYGYTF. As DNA, the CDR3 is TGCAGTGCTAGTCCCGGGACTACCTATGGCTACACCTTC. J is TRBJ1-2 and V is TRBV20-1, with a weak D call TRBD1 (5 bases). The CDR3 totals 13 residues. Per the germline V gene, CDR1 is DFQATT and CDR2 is SNEGSKA (reference sequence). The V gene lost 3 bases and the J gene lost 4 bases, with 12 bases spanning the gap.